The following is a T cell receptor beta chain sequence with its context. The CDR3 has 14 amino acids. Germline loops: CDR1 SQVTM, CDR2 ANQGSEA. The J segment lost 2 bases and the V segment lost 5 bases, leaving 2 bases of the junction unmatched. This entry comes from a study of blood T cell repertoires in COVID-19. Study overall: Sources were T cells, B-cell-depleted T cells, or PBMCs; the material itself was cDNA or gDNA.

Clones were read by immunoSEQ multiplex PCR, and TCRdb kept only the in-frame ones, dropping some. The sample holds fewer than 200,000 clones, approximately 85% seen once. The sequence came from a woman older than 75 with acute or convalescent COVID-19. This sequence joins TRBV29-1 and TRBJ1-5, with 11 bases matching TRBD1. Sequenced sample: peripheral blood. The CDR3 loop reads CSVRTGGGNQPQHF. The CDR3 DNA follows: TGCAGCGTTAGGACAGGGGGCGGCAATCAGCCCCAGCATTTT.